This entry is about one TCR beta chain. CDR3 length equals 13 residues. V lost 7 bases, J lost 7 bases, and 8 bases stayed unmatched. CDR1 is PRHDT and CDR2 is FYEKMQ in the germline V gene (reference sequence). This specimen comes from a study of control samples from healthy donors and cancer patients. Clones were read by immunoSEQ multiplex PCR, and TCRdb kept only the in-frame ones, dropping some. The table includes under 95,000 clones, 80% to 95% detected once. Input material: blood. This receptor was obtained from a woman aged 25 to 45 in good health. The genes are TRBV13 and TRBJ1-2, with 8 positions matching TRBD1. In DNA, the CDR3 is TGTGCCAGCAACCTCCAGGGGGCTGGTGGCTACACCTTC. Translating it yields CASNLQGAGGYTF.